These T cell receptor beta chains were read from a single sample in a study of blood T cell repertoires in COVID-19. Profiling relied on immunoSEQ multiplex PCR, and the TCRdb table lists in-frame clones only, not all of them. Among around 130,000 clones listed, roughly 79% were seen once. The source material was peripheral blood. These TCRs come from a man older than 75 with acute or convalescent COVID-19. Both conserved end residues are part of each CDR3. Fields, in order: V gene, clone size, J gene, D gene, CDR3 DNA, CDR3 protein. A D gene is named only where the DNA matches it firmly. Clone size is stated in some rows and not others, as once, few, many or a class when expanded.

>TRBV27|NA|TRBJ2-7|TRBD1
TGTGCCAGCAGTTCACCGGGACAGGGAGTCTACGAGCAGTACTTC
CASSSPGQGVYEQYF
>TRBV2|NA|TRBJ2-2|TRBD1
TGTGCCAGCAGTGAAGCACCACTCGACAGGGTTTTGTCCGGGGAGCTGTTTTTT
CASSEAPLDRVLSGELFF
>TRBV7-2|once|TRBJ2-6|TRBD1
TGTGCCAGCAGCCCGACAGGGGGCGTTGGGGCCAACGTCCTGACTTTC
CASSPTGGVGANVLTF
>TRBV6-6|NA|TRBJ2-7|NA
TGTGCCAGCAGCCCCGGAGCCGCCTACGAGCAGTACTTC
CASSPGAAYEQYF
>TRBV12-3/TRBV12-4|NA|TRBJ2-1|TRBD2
TGTGCCAGCAGCCGGGAGGGTTTCAATGAGCAGTTCTTC
CASSREGFNEQFF
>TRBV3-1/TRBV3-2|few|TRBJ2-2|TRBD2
TGTGCCAGCAGTCTACCAATTGGGACTACAACCGGGGAGCTGTTTTTT
CASSLPIGTTTGELFF
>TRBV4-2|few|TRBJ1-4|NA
TGTGCCAGCAGCCCGGGACAAGACTCAAATGAAAAACTGTTTTTT
CASSPGQDSNEKLFF
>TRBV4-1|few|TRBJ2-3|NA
TGCGCCAGCAGCCCCCGTTTAGATACGCAGTATTTT
CASSPRLDTQYF
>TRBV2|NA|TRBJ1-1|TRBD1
TGTGCCAGCAGGGCCGGGACAGAGAACACTGAAGCTTTCTTT
CASRAGTENTEAFF
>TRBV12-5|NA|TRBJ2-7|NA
TGTGCTAGTGGTTTGGGCGGACAGCGATACGAGCAGTACTTC
CASGLGGQRYEQYF
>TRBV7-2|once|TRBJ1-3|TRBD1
TGTGCCAGCAGCAGCTACAGGGGCTCTGGAAACACCATATATTTT
CASSSYRGSGNTIYF
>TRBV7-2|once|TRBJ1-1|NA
TGTGCCAGCAGCTTAGTTGGCGGGGGCGTGAACACTGAAGCTTTCTTT
CASSLVGGGVNTEAFF
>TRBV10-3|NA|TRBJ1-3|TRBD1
TGTGCCATCAGGACAGGGACTGGAAACACCATATATTTT
CAIRTGTGNTIYF
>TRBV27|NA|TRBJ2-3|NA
TGTGCCAGCAGTTTAGCCAGGGTTAAAGATACGCAGTATTTT
CASSLARVKDTQYF
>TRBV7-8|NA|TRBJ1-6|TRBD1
TGTGCCAGCAGGCAGTACAGGGGACGAAATTCACCCCTCCACTTT
CASRQYRGRNSPLHF
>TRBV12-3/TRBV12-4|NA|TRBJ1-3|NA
TGTGCCAGCACCCTTCGCAGGGACACCATATATTTT
CASTLRRDTIYF
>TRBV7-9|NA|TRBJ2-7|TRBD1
TGTGCCAGCAGCCCACAACGCCAGGGGGTGGACGAGCAGTACTTC
CASSPQRQGVDEQYF
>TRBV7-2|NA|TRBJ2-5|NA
TGTGCCACCGGGGAGACCCAGTACTTC
CATGETQYF
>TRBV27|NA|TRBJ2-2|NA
TGTGCCAGCAGACTACAGGGATCACGCACCGGGGAGCTGTTTTTT
CASRLQGSRTGELFF
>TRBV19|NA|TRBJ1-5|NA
TGTGCCAGTAGTATGGGTACAGGGAGCAATCAGCCCCAGCATTTT
CASSMGTGSNQPQHF
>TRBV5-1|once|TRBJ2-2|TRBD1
TGCGCCAGCAGCAGGGACAGGGAAGGCGGGGAGCTGTTTTTT
CASSRDREGGELFF
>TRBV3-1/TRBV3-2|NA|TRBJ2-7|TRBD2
TGTGCCAGCAGCCTAAGCGGGGAGAGGGAGCAGTACTTC
CASSLSGEREQYF
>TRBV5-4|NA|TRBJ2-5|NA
TGTGCCAGCAGCGCGGGCGGGACCCAGTACTTC
CASSAGGTQYF
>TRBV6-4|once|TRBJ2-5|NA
TGTGCCAGCAGGGGAGAATCCGGTAGGGAGACCCAGTACTTC
CASRGESGRETQYF
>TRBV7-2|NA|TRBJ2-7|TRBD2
TGTGCCAGCAGCTTACCTAGCGGGGGATACCCAGTAGAGCAGTACTTC
CASSLPSGGYPVEQYF
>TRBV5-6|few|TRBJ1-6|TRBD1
TGTGCCAGCAGCTTCGGGACAGGGTTTCATTCACCCCTCCACTTT
CASSFGTGFHSPLHF
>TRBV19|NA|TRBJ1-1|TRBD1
TGTGCCAGTAGTATACGGGACAGGGGGACTGAAGCTTTCTTT
CASSIRDRGTEAFF
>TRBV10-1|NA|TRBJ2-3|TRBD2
TGCGCCAGCAGTGCCCCTTGTGGCGGGGGGCCCCACTTCCCAGATACGCAGTATTTT
CASSAPCGGGPHFPDTQYF
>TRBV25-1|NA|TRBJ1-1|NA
TGTGCCAGCAGTGGGAGTGGGGGCATGAACACTGAAGCTTTCTTT
CASSGSGGMNTEAFF
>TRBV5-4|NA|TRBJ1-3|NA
TGTGCCAGCAGCTTGGGGGCAGGGGCCATCTCTGGAAACACCATATATTTT
CASSLGAGAISGNTIYF